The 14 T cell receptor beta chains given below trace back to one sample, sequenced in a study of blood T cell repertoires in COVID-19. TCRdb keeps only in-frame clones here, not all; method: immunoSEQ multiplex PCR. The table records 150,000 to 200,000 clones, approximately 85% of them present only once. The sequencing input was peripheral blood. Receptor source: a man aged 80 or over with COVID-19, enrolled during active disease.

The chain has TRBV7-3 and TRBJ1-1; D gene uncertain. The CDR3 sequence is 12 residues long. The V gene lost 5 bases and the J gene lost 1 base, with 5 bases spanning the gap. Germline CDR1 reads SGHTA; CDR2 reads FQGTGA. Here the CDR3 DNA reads TGTGCCAGCAGCCCAAAGAACACTGAAGCTTTCTTT. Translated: CASSPKNTEAFF.

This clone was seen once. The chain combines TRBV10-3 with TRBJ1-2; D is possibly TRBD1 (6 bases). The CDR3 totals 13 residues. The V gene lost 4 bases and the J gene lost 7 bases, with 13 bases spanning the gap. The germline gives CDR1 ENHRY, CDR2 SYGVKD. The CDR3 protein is CAISVGGAGGYTF. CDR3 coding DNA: TGTGCCATCAGTGTCGGGGGGGCAGGTGGCTACACCTTC.

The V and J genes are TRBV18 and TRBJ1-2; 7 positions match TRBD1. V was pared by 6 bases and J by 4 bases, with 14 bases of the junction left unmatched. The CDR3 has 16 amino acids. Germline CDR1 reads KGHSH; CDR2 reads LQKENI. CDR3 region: CASSLNPGQLSYGYTF. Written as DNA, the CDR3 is TGTGCCAGCTCGCTAAACCCGGGACAGCTAAGCTATGGCTACACCTTC.

The CDR3 nucleotides are TGTGCCAGTAGTACCAGACAGGGTGGCAACTATGGCTACACCTTC. Translated: CASSTRQGGNYGYTF. V and J are TRBV19 and TRBJ1-2, with 7 bases aligning to TRBD1. V lost 4 bases, J lost 2 bases, and 7 bases stayed unmatched. Per germline, CDR1 LNHDA and CDR2 SQIVND (reference sequence). The CDR3 sequence is 15 residues long. The full variable domain, completed using reference TRBV19 and TRBJ1-2, is DGGITQSPKYLFRKEGQNVTLSCEQNLNHDAMYWYRQDPGQGLRLIYYSQIVNDFQKGDIAEGYSVSREKKESFPLTVTSAQKNPTAFYLCASSTRQGGNYGYTFGSGTRLTVV.

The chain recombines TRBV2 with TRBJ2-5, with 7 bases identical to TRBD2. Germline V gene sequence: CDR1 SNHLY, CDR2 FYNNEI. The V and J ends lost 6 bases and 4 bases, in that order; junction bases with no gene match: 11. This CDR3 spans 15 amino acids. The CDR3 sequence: CASSVIGGEGETQYF. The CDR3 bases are TGTGCCAGCAGCGTTATTGGGGGGGAAGGAGAGACCCAGTACTTC.

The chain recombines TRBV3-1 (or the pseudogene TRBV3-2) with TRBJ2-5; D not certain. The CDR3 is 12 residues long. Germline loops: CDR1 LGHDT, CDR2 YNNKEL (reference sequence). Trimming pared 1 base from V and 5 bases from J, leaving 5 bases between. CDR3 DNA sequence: TGTGCCAGCAGCCAAGGTGAGGAGACCCAGTACTTC. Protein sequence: CASSQGEETQYF.

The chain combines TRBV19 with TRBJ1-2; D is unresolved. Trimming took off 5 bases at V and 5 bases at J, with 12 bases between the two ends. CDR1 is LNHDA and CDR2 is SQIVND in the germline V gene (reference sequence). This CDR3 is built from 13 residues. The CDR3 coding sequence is TGTGCCAGTAGTGTTGCTCGGTTGTATGGCTACACCTTC. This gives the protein CASSVARLYGYTF. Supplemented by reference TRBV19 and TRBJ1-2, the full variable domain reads DGGITQSPKYLFRKEGQNVTLSCEQNLNHDAMYWYRQDPGQGLRLIYYSQIVNDFQKGDIAEGYSVSREKKESFPLTVTSAQKNPTAFYLCASSVARLYGYTFGSGTRLTVV.

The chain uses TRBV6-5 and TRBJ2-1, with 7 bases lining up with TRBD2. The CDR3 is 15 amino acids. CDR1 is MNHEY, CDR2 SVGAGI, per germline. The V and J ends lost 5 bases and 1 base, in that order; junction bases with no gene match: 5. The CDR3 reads CASSKTAGSYNEQFF. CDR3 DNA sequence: TGTGCCAGCAGTAAAACAGCGGGGTCCTACAATGAGCAGTTCTTC.

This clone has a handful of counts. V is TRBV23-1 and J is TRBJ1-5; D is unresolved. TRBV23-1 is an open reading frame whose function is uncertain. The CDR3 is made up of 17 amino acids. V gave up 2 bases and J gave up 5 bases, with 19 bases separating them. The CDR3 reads CASSQDNRRPSDQPQHF. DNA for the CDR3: TGCGCCAGCAGTCAAGATAACCGACGGCCCAGCGATCAGCCCCAGCATTTT.

CDR3 DNA: TGTGCCAGCAGCCTTAGCGCCGGGGACACTGAAGCTTTCTTT. Protein product: CASSLSAGDTEAFF. J is TRBJ1-1 and V is TRBV3-1 (or the pseudogene TRBV3-2); the D is unclear. Germline CDR1 is LGHDT and CDR2 is YNNKEL (reference sequence). This CDR3 has 14 residues. Trimming took off 4 bases at V and 3 bases at J, with 12 bases between the two ends.

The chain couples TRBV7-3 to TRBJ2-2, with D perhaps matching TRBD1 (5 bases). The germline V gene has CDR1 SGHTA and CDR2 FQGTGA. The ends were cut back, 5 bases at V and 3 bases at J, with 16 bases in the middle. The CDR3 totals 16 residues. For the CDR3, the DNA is TGTGCCAGCAGCCAAATCAGGGTAGAGGACACCGGGGAGCTGTTTTTT. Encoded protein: CASSQIRVEDTGELFF.

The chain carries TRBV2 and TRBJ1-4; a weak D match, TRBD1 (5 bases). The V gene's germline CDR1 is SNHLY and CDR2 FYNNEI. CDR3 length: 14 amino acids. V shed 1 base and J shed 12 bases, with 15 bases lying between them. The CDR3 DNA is TGTGCCAGCAGTGAAGGCCGTGCAGGGAGGGAACTGTTTTTT. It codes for CASSEGRAGRELFF. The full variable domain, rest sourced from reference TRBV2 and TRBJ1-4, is EPEVTQTPSHQVTQMGQEVILRCVPISNHLYFYWYRQILGQKVEFLVSFYNNEISEKSEIFDDQFSVERPDGSNFTLKIRSTKLEDSAMYFCASSEGRAGRELFFGSGTQLSVL.

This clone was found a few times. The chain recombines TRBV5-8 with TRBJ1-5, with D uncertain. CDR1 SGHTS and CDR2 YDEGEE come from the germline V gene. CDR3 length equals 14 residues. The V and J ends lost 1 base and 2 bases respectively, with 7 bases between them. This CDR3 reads CASSLQDGNQPQHF. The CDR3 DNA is TGTGCCAGCAGCTTGCAGGATGGCAATCAGCCCCAGCATTTT.

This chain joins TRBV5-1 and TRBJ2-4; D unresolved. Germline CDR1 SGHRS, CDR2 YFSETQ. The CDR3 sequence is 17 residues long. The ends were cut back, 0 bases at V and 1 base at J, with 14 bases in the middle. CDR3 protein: CASSLVSQVSAKNIQYF. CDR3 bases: TGCGCCAGCAGCTTGGTCAGCCAGGTCTCTGCCAAAAACATTCAGTACTTC.